These 30 T cell receptor beta chains share one sample of origin, sequenced in a study of T cell changes during pregnancy in multiple sclerosis. Profiled with immunoSEQ multiplex PCR; TCRdb holds only in-frame clones, not every one. This table holds about 30,000 clones, nearly 90% found once. Sequences were derived from CD8+ T cells from peripheral blood mononuclear cells, sampled in the second trimester of pregnancy. Source of these receptors: a female donor with multiple sclerosis, enrolled in a pregnancy study.

The chain recombines TRBV9 with TRBJ2-1; possibly TRBD2 for D (5 bases). This CDR3 has 16 residues. Germline lookup yields CDR1 SGDLS and CDR2 YYNGEE. V lost 4 bases to trimming and J lost 7 bases, with 21 bases between them. CDR3 loop: CASSPFSGPTGNEQFF. The DNA of the CDR3 is TGTGCCAGCAGCCCCTTCAGCGGCCCTACGGGGAATGAGCAGTTCTTC.

This chain uses TRBV19 with TRBJ2-3; TRBD2 agrees at 8 bases. CDR3 length: 15 residues. Germline values: CDR1 LNHDA, CDR2 SQIVND (reference sequence). Trimming took 2 bases from V and 2 from J; bases not matched to a gene: 3. CDR3 sequence: CASSIYSGDTDTQYF. DNA for the CDR3: TGTGCCAGTAGTATATATAGCGGGGACACAGATACGCAGTATTTT.

J is TRBJ1-1 and V is TRBV13; 11 nucleotides match TRBD1. Per germline, CDR1 PRHDT and CDR2 FYEKMQ (reference sequence). CDR3 length: 14 amino acids. Germline trimming cut 5 bases from V and 3 bases from J; bases unmatched to any gene: 2. The CDR3 bases are TGTGCCAGCAGCGAGGGACAGGGGGACACTGAAGCTTTCTTT. Amino acid sequence: CASSEGQGDTEAFF.

The V call is TRBV7-4, the J call TRBJ2-1, with 9 nucleotides matching TRBD2. Germline V gene lookup returns CDR1 SGHVT and CDR2 SQSDAQ. This CDR3 is 16 amino acids long. V shed 4 bases, J shed 7 bases, and the junction held 11 bases outside the gene matches. In DNA, the CDR3 is TGTGCCAGCAGCTCCAGGGCGGGGGGGCCATTGAATGAGCAGTTCTTC. Its translation: CASSSRAGGPLNEQFF.

The chain employs TRBV6-1 and TRBJ2-7, with D tentatively TRBD1 (6 bases). This CDR3 has 13 amino acids. Germline CDR1 and CDR2: MNHNS and SASEGT. V dropped 10 bases and J dropped 1 base, with 14 bases sitting between them. CDR3 in amino acids: CATKPQGSYEQYF. CDR3 DNA: TGTGCCACTAAACCACAGGGTTCCTACGAGCAGTACTTC.

This sequence joins TRBV6-4 and TRBJ2-3; 10 bases line up with TRBD2. V trimming: 3 bases; J trimming: 1 base; junction bases outside the gene matches: 4. The germline V gene encodes CDR1 MRHNA and CDR2 SNTAGT. CDR3 length: 16 residues. CDR3 coding DNA: TGTGCCAGCAGTGAAGTAGCGGGGGGCCGCACAGATACGCAGTATTTT. This gives the protein CASSEVAGGRTDTQYF.

The chain employs TRBV2 and TRBJ2-7; possibly TRBD1 for D (6 bases). This CDR3 comprises 14 residues. CDR1 and CDR2 (germline): SNHLY, FYNNEI. The V and J ends lost 7 bases and 1 base respectively, with 14 bases between them. The CDR3 region has the DNA TGTGCCAGCAACAGGGACGGCAGATCCTACGAGCAGTACTTC. This gives the protein CASNRDGRSYEQYF. Complete variable domain (other parts from reference TRBV2 and TRBJ2-7): EPEVTQTPSHQVTQMGQEVILRCVPISNHLYFYWYRQILGQKVEFLVSFYNNEISEKSEIFDDQFSVERPDGSNFTLKIRSTKLEDSAMYFCASNRDGRSYEQYFGPGTRLTVT.

About this clone itself: Compared with germline, one end of the junction differs, possibly owing to a read error. The CDR3 DNA reads TGTGCCAGCAGTCAAGCTCGGACAGAAGCCGACTTC. This codes for CASSQARTEADF. This sequence joins TRBV28 and TRBJ2-5, with a possible D match to TRBD1 (6 bases). Germline V gene data show CDR1 as MDHEN and CDR2 as SYDVKM. The CDR3 has 12 amino acids.

The chain carries TRBV30 and TRBJ2-5, with 14 bases identical to TRBD2. The CDR3 is 16 residues long. Germline V CDR1 and CDR2: GTSNPN, SVGIG (reference sequence). J was trimmed by 5 bases and V by 2 bases; bases with no gene match: 7. As DNA, the CDR3 is TGTGCCTGGAGTATGGGACTAGCGGGAGTCGGGGAGACCCAGTACTTC. Its protein is CAWSMGLAGVGETQYF.

The sample holds one count of this clone. CDR3 protein: CASSRQGVYGYTF. The DNA for the CDR3 is TGTGCCAGCAGCAGACAGGGGGTCTATGGCTACACCTTC. This rearrangement joins TRBV21-1 to TRBJ1-2; TRBD1, the D gene given by the table, was not confirmed from the DNA. TRBV21-1 is a recognized pseudogene. The CDR3 is 13 residues long.

The DNA for the CDR3 is TGTGCCAGCAGTGAAGGTCAGGGGGTCGGGGAGCAGTACTTC. The encoded protein is CASSEGQGVGEQYF. The chain carries TRBV2 and TRBJ2-7; 7 positions agree with TRBD1. This CDR3 is built from 14 residues. Germline V gene data show CDR1 as SNHLY and CDR2 as FYNNEI. The J segment lost 7 bases and the V segment lost 1 base, leaving 7 bases of the junction unmatched. Using reference TRBV2 and TRBJ2-7 for the parts outside the CDR3, the full variable domain is EPEVTQTPSHQVTQMGQEVILRCVPISNHLYFYWYRQILGQKVEFLVSFYNNEISEKSEIFDDQFSVERPDGSNFTLKIRSTKLEDSAMYFCASSEGQGVGEQYFGPGTRLTVT.

This clone was seen a handful of times. The chain uses TRBV9 and TRBJ1-1; unclear D gene. CDR3 length equals 14 residues. Germline CDR1 is SGDLS and CDR2 is YYNGEE. V was clipped by 0 bases and J by 3 bases, with 9 bases between them. The CDR3 sequence is CASSVDLRDTEAFF. DNA of the CDR3: TGTGCCAGCAGCGTAGATCTCCGGGACACTGAAGCTTTCTTT.

This clone was picked up one time. V and J are TRBV27 and TRBJ2-7; 7 bases agree with TRBD2. Germline CDR1 MNHEY, CDR2 SMNVEV (reference sequence). The CDR3 contains 16 residues. V trimming: 6 bases; J trimming: 5 bases; junction bases outside the gene matches: 16. CDR3 sequence reads: CASSPLQAGIIHEQYF. The CDR3 DNA is TGTGCCAGCAGCCCCCTTCAAGCGGGGATCATCCACGAGCAGTACTTC.

CDR3 sequence (DNA): TGTGCCAGCAGTTTCCTTGAGGCGGGGTACTATGGCTACACCTTC. Translating it yields CASSFLEAGYYGYTF. The chain couples TRBV6-5 to TRBJ1-2; D not certain. The germline CDR1 and CDR2 sequences are MNHEY and SVGAGI. Trimming removed 4 bases at V and 3 bases at J, with 15 bases between. The CDR3 is 15 amino acids.

This clone was found a few times. The rearrangement links TRBV7-9 to TRBJ1-2; no clear D gene. The CDR3 has 13 residues. CDR1 SEHNR and CDR2 FQNEAQ come from the germline V gene (reference sequence). Trimming shortened V by 4 bases and J by 5 bases, and 11 bases separated the two germline ends. CDR3 sequence reads: CASSYPGPYGYTF. CDR3 in DNA: TGTGCCAGCAGCTACCCCGGTCCGTATGGCTACACCTTC. Full variable domain (missing parts from reference TRBV7-9 and TRBJ1-2): DTGVSQNPRHKITKRGQNVTFRCDPISEHNRLYWYRQTLGQGPEFLTYFQNEAQLEKSRLLSDRFSAERPKGSFSTLEIQRTEQGDSAMYLCASSYPGPYGYTFGSGTRLTVV.

V and J are TRBV19 and TRBJ1-1, with D uncertain. V dropped 7 bases and J dropped 1 base, with 4 bases sitting between them. The CDR3 length is 11 residues. Germline lookup yields CDR1 LNHDA and CDR2 SQIVND (reference sequence). As DNA, the CDR3 is TGTGCCAGTAACAGGAACACTGAAGCTTTCTTT. Translating gives CASNRNTEAFF.

The chain has TRBV27 and TRBJ1-6, with 9 bases aligning to TRBD1. Trimming cost V 6 bases and J 0 bases; bases outside gene matches: 0. This CDR3 has 15 residues. CDR1 is MNHEY, CDR2 SMNVEV, per germline (reference sequence). DNA of the CDR3: TGTGCCAGCAGGACAGGGGGCTCCTATAATTCACCCCTCCACTTT. It is translated as CASRTGGSYNSPLHF.

The chain couples TRBV2 to TRBJ2-5, with 7 positions matching TRBD1. Germline CDR1 and CDR2: SNHLY and FYNNEI. Trimming at V came to 6 bases and at J to 5 bases, leaving 12 bases not matched to a gene. CDR3 size: 15 residues. CDR3 residues: CASRDRDSGLETQYF. CDR3 DNA: TGTGCCAGCAGAGACAGGGACAGCGGCTTGGAGACCCAGTACTTC.

The V gene is TRBV28, the J gene TRBJ2-7, with TRBD1 as a possible D gene (5 bases). Germline V gene sequence: CDR1 MDHEN, CDR2 SYDVKM. V dropped 3 bases and J dropped 1 base, with 10 bases sitting between them. The CDR3 covers 14 residues. This chain's CDR3 is CASSFAQVSYEQYF. The DNA of the CDR3 is TGTGCCAGCAGTTTCGCACAGGTATCCTACGAGCAGTACTTC.

This rearrangement joins TRBV7-9 to TRBJ2-7; D is possibly TRBD2 (5 bases). The V end lost 5 bases, the J end lost 3 bases, and 14 bases lay between the germline ends. Germline V gene sequence: CDR1 SEHNR, CDR2 FQNEAQ (reference sequence). CDR3 size: 14 residues. The CDR3 DNA follows: TGTGCCAGCAGCCAACACGGGGAACGCTACGAGCAGTACTTC. It is translated as CASSQHGERYEQYF.

The chain recombines TRBV6-6 with TRBJ1-6; TRBD1 aligns across 7 bases. With V trimmed by 2 bases and J by 10 bases, 5 bases remained unmatched. The CDR3 has 14 residues. CDR1 is MNHNY, CDR2 SVGAGI, per germline (reference sequence). The CDR3 protein is CASSYGQAQSPLHF. CDR3 sequence (DNA): TGTGCCAGCAGTTACGGACAGGCCCAATCACCCCTCCACTTT.

The chain links TRBV7-3 to TRBJ2-3; 10 nucleotides align to TRBD2. V lost 5 bases to trimming and J lost 2 bases; unmatched junction nucleotides: 4. Germline CDR1 and CDR2: SGHTA and FQGTGA. This CDR3 is 15 amino acids long. The CDR3 DNA sequence: TGTGCCAGCAGCCCAGCGGGAGGGTACACAGATACGCAGTATTTT. This encodes CASSPAGGYTDTQYF. The variable domain in full, with the rest retrieved from reference TRBV7-3 and TRBJ2-3, is GAGVSQTPSNKVTEKGKYVELRCDPISGHTALYWYRQSLGQGPEFLIYFQGTGAADDSGLPNDRFFAVRPEGSVSTLKIQRTERGDSAVYLCASSPAGGYTDTQYFGPGTRLTVL.

In its sample, this clone was seen once. This rearrangement joins TRBV4-2 to TRBJ2-5; 7 positions match TRBD2. This CDR3 contains 16 residues. Germline-derived CDR1 and CDR2 are LGHNA and YNFKEQ. The ends lost 0 bases at V and 5 bases at J; junction bases unmatched: 9. The CDR3 nucleotides are TGTGCCAGCAGCCAAGAGATGGGGGGAGGGCAGGAGACCCAGTACTTC. Its translation is CASSQEMGGGQETQYF.

The rearrangement uses TRBV11-2 and TRBJ2-5; D might be TRBD2 (6 bases). Deletions cut 8 bases from V and 4 bases from J, with 17 bases between. The V gene's germline CDR1 is SGHAT and CDR2 FQNNGV. This CDR3 has 14 residues. The CDR3 loop is CASRGDSGLETQYF. In DNA, the CDR3 is TGTGCCAGCCGAGGGGACTCTGGGTTAGAGACCCAGTACTTC.

The chain carries TRBV7-8 and TRBJ1-1, with TRBD1 as a possible D gene (5 bases). CDR1 SGHVS and CDR2 FQNEAQ come from the germline V gene. CDR3 length: 15 residues. V was clipped by 2 bases and J by 5 bases, with 15 bases between them. CDR3 loop: CASSLMTDAGTEAFF. The CDR3 nucleotides read TGTGCCAGCAGCTTAATGACAGACGCAGGGACTGAAGCTTTCTTT.

V usage is TRBV23-1 and J usage is TRBJ2-5; D is unclear. The J call is uncertain, as TRBJ2-7 better fits the DNA end. TRBV23-1 is sorted into the ORF group, with uncertain function. The CDR3 length is 14 residues. The CDR3 loop is CASSRRDCTSEQYF. The CDR3 DNA reads TGCGCCAGCTCCCGGAGAGATTGTACGAGCGAGCAGTACTTC.

This chain connects TRBV27 to TRBJ1-6, with D possibly TRBD1 on 5 matching bases. Germline V gene sequence: CDR1 MNHEY, CDR2 SMNVEV (reference sequence). Trimming left V 0 bases short and J 7 bases short, with 13 bases between. The CDR3 contains 16 residues. The chain's CDR3 is CASSLSAGGMNSPLHF. The DNA for the CDR3 is TGTGCCAGCAGTTTATCGGCGGGGGGGATGAATTCACCCCTCCACTTT.

The chain couples TRBV7-2 to TRBJ2-7; 7 bases fit TRBD1. V shed 5 bases, J shed 6 bases, and the junction held 7 bases outside the gene matches. Germline assignment: CDR1 SGHTA and CDR2 FQGNSA. This CDR3 region has 13 residues. CDR3 protein: CASSAQGSGEQYF. The CDR3, as DNA: TGTGCCAGCAGCGCACAGGGGTCGGGCGAGCAGTACTTC.

J is TRBJ2-7 and V is TRBV11-2; maybe TRBD2 (6 bases). The germline CDR1 and CDR2 sequences are SGHAT and FQNNGV. Trimming removed 5 bases from V and 0 bases from J, with 17 bases in between. The CDR3 is 16 amino acids. The CDR3 coding sequence is TGTGCCAGCAGCCCCCGGATAGGGAGGACCTCCTACGAGCAGTACTTC. Translation gives CASSPRIGRTSYEQYF.

The chain joins TRBV5-5 to TRBJ1-2; TRBD1 aligns across 8 bases. CDR3 length equals 13 residues. CDR1 SGHKS and CDR2 YYEKEE come from the germline V gene (reference sequence). Germline trimming cut 4 bases from V and 13 bases from J; bases unmatched to any gene: 12. The CDR3 coding sequence is TGTGCCAGCAGCACCGGACAGGGCGGTTGGCGCACCTTC. This encodes CASSTGQGGWRTF.